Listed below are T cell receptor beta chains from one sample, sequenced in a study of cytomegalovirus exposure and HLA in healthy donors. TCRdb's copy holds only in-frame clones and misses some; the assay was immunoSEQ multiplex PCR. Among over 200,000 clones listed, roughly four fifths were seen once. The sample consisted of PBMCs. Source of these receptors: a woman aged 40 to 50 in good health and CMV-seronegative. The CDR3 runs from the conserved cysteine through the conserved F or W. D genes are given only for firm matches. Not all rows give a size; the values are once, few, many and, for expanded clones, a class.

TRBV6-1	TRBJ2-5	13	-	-	TGTGCCAGCACTCCTCCCCCTCTAGCCACCCAGTACTTC	CASTPPPLATQYF
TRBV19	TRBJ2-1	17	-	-	TGTGCCAGTAGTATAGATTCAGGGGCCCCAACCTACAATGAGCAGTTCTTC	CASSIDSGAPTYNEQFF
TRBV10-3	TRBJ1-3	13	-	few	TGTGCCATCAGTGACCAGTCTGGAAACACCATATATTTT	CAISDQSGNTIYF
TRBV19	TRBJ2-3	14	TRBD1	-	TGTGCCAGTACCGGGACAGGGAGTACGGATACGCAGTATTTT	CASTGTGSTDTQYF
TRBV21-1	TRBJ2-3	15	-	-	TGTGCCAGCAGCAAAGTAAGGGGAAGCACAGATACGCAGTATTTT	CASSKVRGSTDTQYF
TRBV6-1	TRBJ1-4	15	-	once	TGTGCCAGCAGTGGCACCAGGGCCACTAATGAAAAACTGTTTTTT	CASSGTRATNEKLFF
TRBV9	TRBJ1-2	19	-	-	TGTGCCAGCAGCGTAGCCCCAATTGGCCCCCCGAGAGGGGGATATGGCTACACCTTC	CASSVAPIGPPRGGYGYTF
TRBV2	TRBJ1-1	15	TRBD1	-	TGTGCCAGCAGCCTGGACAGGGGGCGCCGGACTGAAGCTTTCTTT	CASSLDRGRRTEAFF
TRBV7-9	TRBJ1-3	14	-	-	TGTGCCAGTAGACAGACCGCCTCTGGAAACACCATATATTTT	CASRQTASGNTIYF
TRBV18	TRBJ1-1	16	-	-	TGTGCCAGCTCACCGCTACAACGGACACTGAACACTGAAGCTTTCTTT	CASSPLQRTLNTEAFF
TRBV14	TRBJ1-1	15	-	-	TGTGCCAGCAGCCAAGTTACCTCGGGGAGTACTGAAGCTTTCTTT	CASSQVTSGSTEAFF
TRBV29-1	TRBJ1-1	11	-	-	TGCAGCGCCCGGGGGAACACTGAAGCTTTCTTT	CSARGNTEAFF
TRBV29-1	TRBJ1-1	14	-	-	TGCAGCGCTGTTCCGACAGGTTCGAACACTGAAGCTTTCTTT	CSAVPTGSNTEAFF
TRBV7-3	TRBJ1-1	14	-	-	TGTGCCAGCAGCTTACCAGGGATGAACACTGAAGCTTTCTTT	CASSLPGMNTEAFF
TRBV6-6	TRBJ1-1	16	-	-	TGTGCCAGCAGTTACTCGTCGGGTGTCGCGAACACTGAAGCTTTCTTT	CASSYSSGVANTEAFF
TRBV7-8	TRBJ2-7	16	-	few	TGTGCCAGCAGCCTACTCCCAACAGCGAGGGCCTACGAGCAGTACTTC	CASSLLPTARAYEQYF
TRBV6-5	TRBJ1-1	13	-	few	TGTGCCAGCAGTCGCCGACAGGAGGATGAAGCTTTCTTT	CASSRRQEDEAFF
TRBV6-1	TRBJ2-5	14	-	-	TGTGCCAGCATCGAGGGGGGGGTAGCAGAGACCCAGTACTTC	CASIEGGVAETQYF
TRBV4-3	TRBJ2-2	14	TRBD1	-	TGCGCCAGCAGAGACAGGGATAGGACCGGGGAGCTGTTTTTT	CASRDRDRTGELFF